These 17 T cell receptor beta chains were sequenced from one sample in a study of blood T cell repertoires in COVID-19. Clones were read by immunoSEQ multiplex PCR, and TCRdb kept only the in-frame ones, dropping some. Of approximately 350,000 clones listed, around 87% are singletons. What was sequenced was PBMCs or T cells enriched from blood (not recorded which). Receptors originate from a man younger than 30 who had recovered from COVID-19.

This rearrangement joins TRBV7-3 to TRBJ2-1; TRBD2 aligns across 10 bases. Trimming removed 5 bases from V and 6 bases from J; junction bases left unmatched: 4. This CDR3 has 14 amino acids. Germline CDR1 reads SGHTA; CDR2 reads FQGTGA. The CDR3 nucleotides are TGTGCCAGCAGCCGGACTAGCGGAACCAATGAGCAGTTCTTC. Translating gives CASSRTSGTNEQFF. The whole variable domain, remainder taken from reference TRBV7-3 and TRBJ2-1, is GAGVSQTPSNKVTEKGKYVELRCDPISGHTALYWYRQSLGQGPEFLIYFQGTGAADDSGLPNDRFFAVRPEGSVSTLKIQRTERGDSAVYLCASSRTSGTNEQFFGPGTRLTVL.

The rearrangement uses TRBV5-1 and TRBJ2-1; 9 nucleotides agree with TRBD2. The V segment lost 0 bases and the J segment 8 bases; nucleotides outside the gene matches: 9. CDR1 and CDR2 from the germline V gene are SGHRS and YFSETQ. CDR3 size: 16 residues. CDR3 protein: CASSLAGGRAGYEQFF. Written as DNA, the CDR3 is TGCGCCAGCAGCTTGGCCGGCGGGAGGGCCGGATATGAGCAGTTCTTC.

This clone appeared a single time. The rearrangement uses TRBV27 and TRBJ2-1; possible D gene TRBD1, 6 bases. Germline CDR1 MNHEY, CDR2 SMNVEV (reference sequence). Trimming removed 4 bases from V and 6 bases from J, with 19 bases in between. This CDR3 has 16 amino acids. For the CDR3, the DNA is TGTGCCAGCAGTTCGTACAGGGCCGGTGGGATCAATGAGCAGTTCTTC. Its protein product is CASSSYRAGGINEQFF.

V is TRBV20-1 and J is TRBJ2-7; D may be TRBD2 (6 bases). CDR1 DFQATT and CDR2 SNEGSKA come from the germline V gene (reference sequence). The V end lost 3 bases, the J end lost 4 bases, and 13 bases lay between the germline ends. The CDR3 totals 13 residues. CDR3 nucleotides: TGCAGTGCTAGTCGTAGCGGACTATACGAGCAGTACTTC. Residues: CSASRSGLYEQYF.

The chain combines TRBV19 with TRBJ2-7; TRBD2 is a possible D gene (5 bases). V was pared by 4 bases and J by 3 bases, with 13 bases between. The CDR3 is 14 amino acids. In germline, CDR1 is LNHDA, CDR2 SQIVND (reference sequence). CDR3 sequence reads: CASSNSAGLYEQYF. CDR3 nucleotide sequence: TGTGCCAGTAGTAATAGCGCGGGCCTCTACGAGCAGTACTTC.

There are a few counts of this clone. This chain joins TRBV9 and TRBJ2-2; the match to TRBD2 covers 7 bases. This CDR3 is built from 16 residues. Unmatched junction bases numbered 3, after V lost 0 bases and J lost 1 base. Germline CDR1 SGDLS, CDR2 YYNGEE. The CDR3 nucleotides are TGTGCCAGCAGCGTAGCTTCGGGAGGGAACACCGGGGAGCTGTTTTTT. Amino acid sequence: CASSVASGGNTGELFF.

The chain recombines TRBV10-3 with TRBJ2-3; TRBD1 matches 7 bases. This CDR3 has 15 residues. The V gene end was trimmed by 8 bases and the J gene end by 1 base; junction bases not matched to a gene: 9. In germline, CDR1 is ENHRY, CDR2 SYGVKD. The CDR3 DNA reads as TGTGCCATCGCAGGCACAGGGGTCGGCACAGATACGCAGTATTTT. The encoded protein is CAIAGTGVGTDTQYF.

The chain combines TRBV12-3 or TRBV12-4 with TRBJ1-3; D remains unclear. Deletions cut 5 bases from V and 7 bases from J, with 3 bases between. The CDR3 loop spans 10 amino acids. The CDR3 reads CASSENTIYF. The CDR3 DNA reads as TGTGCCAGCAGTGAGAACACCATATATTTT.

The chain employs TRBV10-1 and TRBJ2-5; tentatively, D is TRBD1 (5 bases). The CDR3 has 13 amino acids. CDR1 and CDR2 from the germline V gene are WNHNN and SYGVQD (reference sequence). Trimming shortened V by 9 bases and J by 4 bases, and 15 bases separated the two germline ends. The CDR3 nucleotides are TGCGCCAGTCACACAGGCGTTGGAGAGACCCAGTACTTC. Encoded protein: CASHTGVGETQYF.

The chain joins TRBV30 to TRBJ2-2; 7 bases align to TRBD1. CDR3 length equals 16 residues. The V gene's germline CDR1 is GTSNPN and CDR2 SVGIG (reference sequence). After removal of 0 bases from V and 7 bases from J, the junction contained 11 bases not matched to a gene. CDR3 in amino acids: CAWSVKGAALGGELFF. DNA of the CDR3: TGTGCCTGGAGTGTAAAGGGGGCGGCTCTAGGCGGGGAGCTGTTTTTT.

The rearrangement links TRBV14 to TRBJ2-2; D not resolved. V lost 1 base and J 1 base, leaving 7 bases between the germline ends. The V gene's germline CDR1 is SGHDN and CDR2 FVKESK. This CDR3 comprises 15 residues. This chain's CDR3 is CASSQGHWNTGELFF. CDR3 bases: TGTGCCAGCAGCCAAGGACACTGGAACACCGGGGAGCTGTTTTTT.

This chain uses TRBV3-1 (or the pseudogene TRBV3-2) with TRBJ2-2, with D perhaps TRBD1 (5 bases). CDR3 size: 15 residues. CDR1 and CDR2 from the germline V gene are LGHDT and YNNKEL (reference sequence). Trimming shortened V by 6 bases and J by 2 bases, and 13 bases separated the two germline ends. The CDR3 loop is CASSSLGENTGELFF. The CDR3 DNA sequence: TGTGCCAGCAGTTCTCTAGGGGAAAACACCGGGGAGCTGTTTTTT.

The chain combines TRBV9 with TRBJ2-2; 7 nucleotides agree with TRBD1. The CDR3 is 14 residues long. Germline CDR1 and CDR2: SGDLS and YYNGEE. With 4 bases clipped from V and 7 bases from J, the junction kept 7 bases outside the gene matches. CDR3 residues: CASSKNQGVGELFF. Here the CDR3 DNA reads TGTGCCAGCAGCAAGAATCAGGGGGTCGGGGAGCTGTTTTTT.

This chain connects TRBV11-3 to TRBJ2-7; 7 nucleotides agree with TRBD1. The CDR3 runs to 13 residues. With 5 bases clipped from V and 6 bases from J, the junction kept 7 bases outside the gene matches. Per germline, CDR1 SGHNT and CDR2 YENEEA. Here the CDR3 DNA reads TGTGCCAGCAGCACGCGACAGGGCGGCGAGCAGTACTTC. Translation gives CASSTRQGGEQYF.

The chain recombines TRBV6-6 with TRBJ2-4, with D tentatively TRBD1 (5 bases). The CDR3 has 16 amino acids. From germline, CDR1 is MNHNY and CDR2 SVGAGI (reference sequence). V lost 6 bases, J lost 2 bases, and 17 bases lay in between. CDR3 residues: CASSQRQSETKNIQYF. The CDR3 DNA reads as TGTGCCAGCAGCCAAAGACAGTCAGAAACCAAAAACATTCAGTACTTC.

The chain links TRBV7-9 to TRBJ2-3, with 13 bases fitting TRBD2. Germline lookup yields CDR1 SEHNR and CDR2 FQNEAQ (reference sequence). The CDR3 runs 16 residues. Unmatched junction bases numbered 7, after V lost 5 bases and J lost 5 bases. DNA for the CDR3: TGTGCCAGCAGCGTCACTAGCGGGGGGGCCAAAGATACGCAGTATTTT. Translating it yields CASSVTSGGAKDTQYF.

This chain connects TRBV19 to TRBJ1-5; 9 positions agree with TRBD1. The CDR3 consists of 15 residues. Trimming took 6 bases from V and 0 from J; bases not matched to a gene: 3. The germline V gene encodes CDR1 LNHDA and CDR2 SQIVND (reference sequence). DNA for the CDR3: TGTGCCAGTAGGCGGGACAGGGCTAGCAATCAGCCCCAGCATTTT. Protein: CASRRDRASNQPQHF.